A single sample is the source of the 24 T cell receptor beta chains below, sequenced in a study of vaccination effects on CD4 cells after COVID-19. These receptors' antigens are unknown. CD4+ T cells specific for antigen were expanded with viral peptide pools by the ViraFEST assay before sequencing. Researchers isolated CD4+ T cells once 9 to 11 days of culture had elapsed. This person's SARS-CoV-2 infection, confirmed by PCR, occurred between March and December 2020. Either the BNT162b2 or mRNA-1273 vaccine was given to participants in two doses. The table came from immunoSEQ multiplex PCR; TCRdb's copy has only in-frame clones and leaves some out. The table shows more than 15,000 clones, with over 60% occurring only once. This specimen was CD4+ T cells from PBMCs cultured with SARS-CoV-2 spike peptides, taken after COVID-19 vaccination. Source of these receptors: a human donor who had a prior SARS-CoV-2 infection.

V usage is TRBV19 and J usage is TRBJ2-2; 10 nucleotides match TRBD1. Germline CDR1 and CDR2: LNHDA and SQIVND (reference sequence). V lost 5 bases and J lost 7; bases outside the gene matches: 7. The CDR3 is 15 amino acids. The DNA for the CDR3 is TGTGCCAGTAGTGCGGACAGGGGGTTGATCGGGGAGCTGTTTTTT. Translation: CASSADRGLIGELFF.

V and J are TRBV5-1 and TRBJ2-1; 12 bases are shared with TRBD2. CDR1 is SGHRS, CDR2 YFSETQ, per germline. There are 15 residues in the CDR3. Unmatched junction bases numbered 3, after V lost 1 base and J lost 7 bases. The CDR3 reads CASSLLAGGPNEQFF. CDR3 nucleotides: TGCGCCAGCAGCTTGCTAGCGGGGGGGCCTAATGAGCAGTTCTTC.

In its sample, this clone was seen once. The rearrangement joins TRBV18 to TRBJ1-6, with 8 bases matching TRBD1. The V gene end was trimmed by 3 bases and the J gene end by 10 bases; junction bases not matched to a gene: 5. Per germline, CDR1 KGHSH and CDR2 LQKENI. The CDR3 spans 14 residues. DNA of the CDR3: TGTGCCAGCTCACCCCAGGACAGGGAATCACCCCTCCACTTT. It encodes CASSPQDRESPLHF.

This clone was recorded only once. The chain joins TRBV11-1 to TRBJ2-3, with TRBD2 matching 13 bases. This CDR3 is 17 amino acids long. Germline values: CDR1 SGHAT, CDR2 FQDESV (reference sequence). J gave up 3 bases and V 0 bases, and 3 bases lay outside the gene matches. DNA for the CDR3: TGTGCCAGCAGCTTAGCCGGACTAGCGGGAGAAACAGATACGCAGTATTTT. It translates to CASSLAGLAGETDTQYF.

The rearrangement links TRBV5-6 to TRBJ2-1; no reliable D call. V gave up 5 bases and J gave up 3 bases, with 9 bases separating them. The germline V gene encodes CDR1 SGHDT and CDR2 YYEEEE. The CDR3 is made up of 13 amino acids. CDR3 region: CASSFGYYNEQFF. The CDR3 DNA follows: TGTGCCAGCAGTTTCGGATACTACAATGAGCAGTTCTTC.

The chain is built from TRBV18 and TRBJ1-2; a possible D gene is TRBD1 (6 bases). Trimming took 4 bases from V and 6 from J, leaving 9 bases between them. Germline V gene data show CDR1 as KGHSH and CDR2 as LQKENI. The CDR3 length is 12 residues. This CDR3 reads CASSLRQDGYTF. The CDR3 coding sequence is TGTGCCAGCTCACTTCGACAGGATGGCTACACCTTC.

This clone was picked up one time. V usage is TRBV19 and J usage is TRBJ2-5, with TRBD2 matching 14 bases. CDR1 is LNHDA and CDR2 is SQIVND in the germline V gene (reference sequence). The CDR3 length is 15 residues. V was pared by 4 bases and J by 4 bases, with 2 bases of the junction left unmatched. CDR3 in DNA: TGTGCCAGTAGTAGGGGACTAGCGGGGGCAGAGACCCAGTACTTC. It is translated as CASSRGLAGAETQYF.

The V call is TRBV5-4, the J call TRBJ1-2, with unresolved D. The V gene's germline CDR1 is SGHNT and CDR2 YYREEE (reference sequence). With 1 base removed from V and 5 bases from J, the gap between germline ends came to 12 bases. The CDR3 has 14 residues. CDR3 sequence reads: CASSLLAGPYGYTF. The CDR3 bases are TGTGCCAGCAGCTTGCTCGCCGGGCCTTATGGCTACACCTTC.

The V gene is TRBV4-3, the J gene TRBJ1-1, with no clear D. Trimming left V 1 base short and J 7 bases short, with 16 bases between. Germline loops: CDR1 LGHNA, CDR2 YSLEER. The length of the CDR3 is 15 residues. The chain's CDR3 is CASSQGTSAWGEAFF. In DNA, the CDR3 is TGCGCCAGCAGCCAAGGCACGTCGGCGTGGGGTGAAGCTTTCTTT.

This chain links TRBV5-6 with TRBJ2-3, with 8 bases matching TRBD2. The CDR3 has 14 residues. V lost 3 bases to trimming and J lost 1 base; unmatched junction nucleotides: 1. Germline V gives CDR1 SGHDT, CDR2 YYEEEE. The CDR3 loop reads CASSSAGGTDTQYF. The CDR3 region has the DNA TGTGCCAGCAGCTCAGCGGGAGGCACAGATACGCAGTATTTT.

The chain links TRBV3-1 (or the pseudogene TRBV3-2) to TRBJ2-7, with 8 bases lining up with TRBD1. The CDR3 is made up of 13 amino acids. The V gene's germline CDR1 is LGHDT and CDR2 YNNKEL (reference sequence). The junction had 0 bases not matched to a gene; V was cut back by 2 bases and J by 3 bases. The CDR3 region is CASSQTGGYEQYF. DNA of the CDR3: TGTGCCAGCAGCCAAACAGGGGGCTACGAGCAGTACTTC.

This clone was seen just once. This chain connects TRBV3-1 (or the pseudogene TRBV3-2) to TRBJ1-1, with D perhaps TRBD1 (5 bases). Germline V gene lookup returns CDR1 LGHDT and CDR2 YNNKEL (reference sequence). Trimming stripped 1 base from V and 1 base from J, with 19 bases between. CDR3 length: 18 residues. The CDR3 reads CASSQGMPRQRTNTEAFF. DNA for the CDR3: TGTGCCAGCAGCCAAGGGATGCCCAGACAGAGGACGAACACTGAAGCTTTCTTT.

In this sample, this clone turned up a few times. The J gene is TRBJ2-7, the V gene TRBV14, with 9 bases fitting TRBD1. The CDR3 is 15 amino acids. Per the germline V gene, CDR1 is SGHDN and CDR2 is FVKESK. The V gene end was trimmed by 1 base and the J gene end by 2 bases; junction bases not matched to a gene: 3. DNA for the CDR3: TGTGCCAGCAGCCAAGTTCACAGGGGGCCCTACGAGCAGTACTTC. It translates to CASSQVHRGPYEQYF. Drawing the rest from reference TRBV14 and TRBJ2-7, the complete variable domain is EAGVTQFPSHSVIEKGQTVTLRCDPISGHDNLYWYRRVMGKEIKFLLHFVKESKQDESGMPNNRFLAERTGGTYSTLKVQPAELEDSGVYFCASSQVHRGPYEQYFGPGTRLTVT.

A few counts support this clone. V and J are TRBV3-1 (or the pseudogene TRBV3-2) and TRBJ1-2; possible D gene TRBD1, 6 bases. CDR3 length: 14 amino acids. Trimming cost V 2 bases and J 8 bases, with 15 bases left between them. Per germline, CDR1 LGHDT and CDR2 YNNKEL (reference sequence). The CDR3 is CASSQFTGSRGYTF. CDR3 sequence (DNA): TGTGCCAGCAGCCAATTCACAGGGTCCAGGGGCTACACCTTC.

The chain is built from TRBV10-3 and TRBJ1-2, with 8 bases that match TRBD1. Germline CDR1 and CDR2: ENHRY and SYGVKD. The CDR3 consists of 15 residues. J lost 4 bases, V lost 6 bases, and 10 bases had no gene match. The CDR3 sequence: CAISNYRGEGYGYTF. The CDR3 DNA is TGTGCCATCAGCAACTACAGGGGGGAAGGCTATGGCTACACCTTC.

This sequence joins TRBV18 and TRBJ1-4; tentatively, D is TRBD1 (5 bases). Trimming pared 3 bases from V and 8 bases from J, leaving 7 bases between. There are 12 residues in the CDR3. The germline gives CDR1 KGHSH, CDR2 LQKENI. CDR3 sequence (DNA): TGTGCCAGCTCACCTGACAGCGAAAAACTGTTTTTT. Amino acids: CASSPDSEKLFF.

V usage is TRBV18 and J usage is TRBJ1-1; D remains unclear. This CDR3 has 14 amino acids. Deletions cut 1 base from V and 2 bases from J, with 8 bases between. Germline-derived CDR1 and CDR2 are KGHSH and LQKENI. The CDR3 region is CASSPLQANTEAFF. For the CDR3, the DNA is TGTGCCAGCTCACCACTCCAGGCAAACACTGAAGCTTTCTTT.

This chain connects TRBV5-1 to TRBJ2-1; the D is unclear. The CDR3 extends over 14 amino acids. The germline V gene has CDR1 SGHRS and CDR2 YFSETQ. The germline V and J ends were trimmed by 0 bases and 6 bases, with 10 bases remaining between them. The CDR3 coding sequence is TGCGCCAGCAGCTTGGTTGCCCAAACCAATGAGCAGTTCTTC. Amino acid sequence: CASSLVAQTNEQFF. Together with reference TRBV5-1 and TRBJ2-1, the CDR3 gives the full variable domain: KAGVTQTPRYLIKTRGQQVTLSCSPISGHRSVSWYQQTPGQGLQFLFEYFSETQRNKGNFPGRFSGRQFSNSRSEMNVSTLELGDSALYLCASSLVAQTNEQFFGPGTRLTVL.

The gene calls are TRBV4-2 and TRBJ2-3; maybe TRBD2 (7 bases). Trimming took off 1 base at V and 5 bases at J, with 13 bases between the two ends. The CDR3 covers 15 residues. The germline V gene has CDR1 LGHNA and CDR2 YNFKEQ. CDR3 loop: CASSQVGAGVDTQYF. The CDR3 DNA sequence: TGTGCCAGCAGCCAAGTGGGGGCGGGAGTAGATACGCAGTATTTT.

V gene TRBV5-1 combines with J gene TRBJ2-1, with 11 bases matching TRBD2. V trimming: 4 bases; J trimming: 8 bases; junction bases outside the gene matches: 11. Germline V gene data show CDR1 as SGHRS and CDR2 as YFSETQ. CDR3 length: 16 amino acids. CDR3: CASSRWSSGGTYEQFF. The CDR3 region has the DNA TGCGCCAGCAGCCGCTGGTCTAGCGGGGGGACCTATGAGCAGTTCTTC. The full variable domain, completed using reference TRBV5-1 and TRBJ2-1, is KAGVTQTPRYLIKTRGQQVTLSCSPISGHRSVSWYQQTPGQGLQFLFEYFSETQRNKGNFPGRFSGRQFSNSRSEMNVSTLELGDSALYLCASSRWSSGGTYEQFFGPGTRLTVL.

The chain carries TRBV5-5 and TRBJ2-7, with D maybe TRBD2 (5 bases). This CDR3 has 17 amino acids. The V and J ends lost 2 bases and 2 bases respectively, with 20 bases between them. Germline values: CDR1 SGHKS, CDR2 YYEKEE (reference sequence). CDR3: CASSLNASPGLTYEQYF. DNA for the CDR3: TGTGCCAGCAGCTTAAATGCGTCTCCAGGACTCACCTACGAGCAGTACTTC.

The rearrangement joins TRBV11-3 to TRBJ2-3; 13 bases match TRBD2. The V segment lost 3 bases and the J segment 6 bases; nucleotides outside the gene matches: 3. CDR1 and CDR2 from the germline V gene are SGHNT and YENEEA. The CDR3 sequence is 15 residues long. This CDR3 reads CASSLGLAGPDTQYF. For the CDR3, the DNA is TGTGCCAGCAGCTTGGGACTAGCGGGACCGGATACGCAGTATTTT.

The chain combines TRBV6-2 or TRBV6-3 with TRBJ2-3; D call uncertain. Trimming removed 5 bases from V and 4 bases from J, with 13 bases in between. CDR1 and CDR2 from the germline V gene are MNHEY and SVGEGT. This CDR3 has 14 amino acids. The CDR3: CASSGNLWADTQYF. The CDR3 region has the DNA TGTGCCAGCAGTGGTAACCTGTGGGCAGATACGCAGTATTTT.

V is TRBV14 and J is TRBJ2-5, with D perhaps TRBD1 (5 bases). Germline assignment: CDR1 SGHDN and CDR2 FVKESK. V dropped 1 base and J dropped 7 bases, with 16 bases sitting between them. The CDR3 is 15 residues long. This chain's CDR3 is CASSQAGQTWGTQYF. The CDR3 nucleotides read TGTGCCAGCAGCCAAGCAGGGCAGACATGGGGGACCCAGTACTTC.